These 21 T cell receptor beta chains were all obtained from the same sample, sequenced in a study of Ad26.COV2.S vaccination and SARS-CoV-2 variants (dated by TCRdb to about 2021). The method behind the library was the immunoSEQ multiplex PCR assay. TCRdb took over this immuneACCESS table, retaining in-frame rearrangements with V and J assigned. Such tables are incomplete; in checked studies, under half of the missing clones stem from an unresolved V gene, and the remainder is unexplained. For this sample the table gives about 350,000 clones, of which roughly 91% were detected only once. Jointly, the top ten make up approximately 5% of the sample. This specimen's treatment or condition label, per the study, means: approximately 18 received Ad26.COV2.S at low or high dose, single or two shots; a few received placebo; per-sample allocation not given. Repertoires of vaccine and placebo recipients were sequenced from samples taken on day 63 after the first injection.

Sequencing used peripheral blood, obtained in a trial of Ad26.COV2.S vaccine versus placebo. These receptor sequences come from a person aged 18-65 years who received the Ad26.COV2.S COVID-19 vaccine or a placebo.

This chain's CDR3 is CASSPGTAHSPLHF. In nucleotides, the CDR3 is TGTGCCAGCAGCCCCGGGACCGCACATTCACCCCTCCACTTT. The chain recombines TRBV27 with TRBJ1-6; tentatively, D is TRBD1 (5 bases). V was pared by 6 bases and J by 8 bases, with 14 bases between. The CDR3 has 14 residues. CDR1 is MNHEY and CDR2 is SMNVEV in the germline V gene (reference sequence).

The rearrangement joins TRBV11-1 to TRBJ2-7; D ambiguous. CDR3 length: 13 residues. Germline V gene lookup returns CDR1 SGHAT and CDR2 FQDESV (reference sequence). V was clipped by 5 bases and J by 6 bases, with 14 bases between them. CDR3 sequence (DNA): TGTGCCAGCAGCCCTTCGGACGGAGCCGAGCAGTACTTC. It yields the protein CASSPSDGAEQYF.

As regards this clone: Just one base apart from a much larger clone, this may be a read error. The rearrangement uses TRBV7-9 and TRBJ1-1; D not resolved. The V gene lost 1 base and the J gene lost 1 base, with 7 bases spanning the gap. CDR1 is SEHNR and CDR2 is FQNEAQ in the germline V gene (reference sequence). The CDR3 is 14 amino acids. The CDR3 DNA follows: TGTGCCAGCAGCTTAGGTCAGGCGAACACTGAAGCTTTCTTT. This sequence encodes CASSLGQANTEAFF.

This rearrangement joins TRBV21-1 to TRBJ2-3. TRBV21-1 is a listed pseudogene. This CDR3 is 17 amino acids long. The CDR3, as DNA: TGTGCCAGCAGCAAAGGGTTGGTAGACAAGGGAACAGATACGCAGTATTTT. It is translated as CASSKGLVDKGTDTQYF.

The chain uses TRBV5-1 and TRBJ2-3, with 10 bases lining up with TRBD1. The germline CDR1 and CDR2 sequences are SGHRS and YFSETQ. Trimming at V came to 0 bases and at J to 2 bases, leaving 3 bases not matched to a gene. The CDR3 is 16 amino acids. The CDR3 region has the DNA TGCGCCAGCAGCTTGGGGCGACAGGGGGCCACAGATACGCAGTATTTT. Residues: CASSLGRQGATDTQYF.

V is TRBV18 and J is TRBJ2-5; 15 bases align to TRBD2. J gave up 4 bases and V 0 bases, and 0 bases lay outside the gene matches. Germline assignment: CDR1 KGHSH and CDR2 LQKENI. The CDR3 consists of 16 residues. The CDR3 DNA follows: TGTGCCAGCTCACCACCGGGACTAGCGGGGGGAGAGACCCAGTACTTC. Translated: CASSPPGLAGGETQYF. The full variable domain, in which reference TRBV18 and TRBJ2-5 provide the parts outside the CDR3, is NAGVMQNPRHLVRRRGQEARLRCSPMKGHSHVYWYRQLPEEGLKFMVYLQKENIIDESGMPKERFSAEFPKEGPSILRIQQVVRGDSAAYFCASSPPGLAGGETQYFGPGTRLLVL.

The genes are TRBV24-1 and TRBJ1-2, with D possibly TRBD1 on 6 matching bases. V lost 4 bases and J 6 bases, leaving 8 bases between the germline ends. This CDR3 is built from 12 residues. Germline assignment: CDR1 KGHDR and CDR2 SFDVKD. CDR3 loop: CATSDRGNGYTF. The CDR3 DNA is TGTGCCACCAGTGACAGGGGTAATGGCTACACCTTC.

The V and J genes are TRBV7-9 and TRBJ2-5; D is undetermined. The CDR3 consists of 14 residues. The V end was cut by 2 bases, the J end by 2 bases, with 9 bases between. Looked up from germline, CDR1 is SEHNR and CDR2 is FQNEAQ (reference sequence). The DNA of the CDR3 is TGTGCCAGCAGCTTATCTGGGGTTCAAGAGACCCAGTACTTC. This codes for CASSLSGVQETQYF. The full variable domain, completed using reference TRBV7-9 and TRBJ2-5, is DTGVSQNPRHKITKRGQNVTFRCDPISEHNRLYWYRQTLGQGPEFLTYFQNEAQLEKSRLLSDRFSAERPKGSFSTLEIQRTEQGDSAMYLCASSLSGVQETQYFGPGTRLLVL.

The CDR3 DNA follows: TGTGCCACCCTTGCGGGTTTAACCTACGAGCAGTACTTC. Its protein product is CATLAGLTYEQYF. The chain uses TRBV28 and TRBJ2-7; TRBD2 is a possible D gene (5 bases). Germline CDR1 MDHEN, CDR2 SYDVKM. The CDR3 runs to 13 residues. V lost 10 bases and J 2 bases, leaving 15 bases between the germline ends.

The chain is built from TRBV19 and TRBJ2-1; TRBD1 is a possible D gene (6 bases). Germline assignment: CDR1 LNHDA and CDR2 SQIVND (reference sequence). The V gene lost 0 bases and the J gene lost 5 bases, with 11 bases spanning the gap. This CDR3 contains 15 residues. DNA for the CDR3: TGTGCCAGTAGTATAGACAGGGGCCGCCACAATGAGCAGTTCTTC. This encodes CASSIDRGRHNEQFF.

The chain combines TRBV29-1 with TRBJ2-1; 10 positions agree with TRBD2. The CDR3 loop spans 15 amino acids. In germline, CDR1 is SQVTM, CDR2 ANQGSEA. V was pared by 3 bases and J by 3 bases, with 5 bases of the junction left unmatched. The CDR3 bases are TGCAGCGTTGAGACCGGGACTAGCGACTACAATGAGCAGTTCTTC. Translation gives CSVETGTSDYNEQFF.

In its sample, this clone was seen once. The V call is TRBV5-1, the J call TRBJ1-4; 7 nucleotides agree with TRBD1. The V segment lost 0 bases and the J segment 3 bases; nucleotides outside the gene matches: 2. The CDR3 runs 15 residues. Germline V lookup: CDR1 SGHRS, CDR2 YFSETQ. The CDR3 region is CASSLEGAANEKLFF. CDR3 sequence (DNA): TGCGCCAGCAGCTTGGAGGGGGCAGCTAATGAAAAACTGTTTTTT.

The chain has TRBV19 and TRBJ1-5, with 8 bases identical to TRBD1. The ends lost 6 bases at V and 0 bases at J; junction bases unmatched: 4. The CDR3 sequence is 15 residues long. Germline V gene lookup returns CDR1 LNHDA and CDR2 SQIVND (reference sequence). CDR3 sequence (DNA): TGTGCCAGTAGGCCGACAGGGGTTAGCAATCAGCCCCAGCATTTT. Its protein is CASRPTGVSNQPQHF.

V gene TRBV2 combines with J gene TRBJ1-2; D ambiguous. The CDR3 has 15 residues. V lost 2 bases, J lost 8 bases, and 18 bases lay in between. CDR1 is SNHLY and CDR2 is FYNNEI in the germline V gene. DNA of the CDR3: TGTGCCAGCAGTGAATATGTCCCACCTTCCTGGGGCTACACCTTC. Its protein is CASSEYVPPSWGYTF.

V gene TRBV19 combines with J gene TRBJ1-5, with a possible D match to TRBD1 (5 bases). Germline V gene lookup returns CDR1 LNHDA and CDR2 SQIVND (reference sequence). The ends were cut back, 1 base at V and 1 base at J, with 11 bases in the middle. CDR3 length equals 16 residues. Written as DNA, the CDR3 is TGTGCCAGTAGTATAGCGGGAGGGGTCAGCAATCAGCCCCAGCATTTT. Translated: CASSIAGGVSNQPQHF. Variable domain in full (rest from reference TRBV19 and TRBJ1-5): DGGITQSPKYLFRKEGQNVTLSCEQNLNHDAMYWYRQDPGQGLRLIYYSQIVNDFQKGDIAEGYSVSREKKESFPLTVTSAQKNPTAFYLCASSIAGGVSNQPQHFGDGTRLSIL.

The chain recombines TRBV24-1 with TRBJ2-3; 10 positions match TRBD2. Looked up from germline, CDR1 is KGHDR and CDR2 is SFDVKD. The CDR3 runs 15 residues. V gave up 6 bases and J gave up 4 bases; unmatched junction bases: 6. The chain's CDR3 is CATSPRLAGPDTQYF. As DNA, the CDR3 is TGTGCCACCAGTCCAAGACTAGCGGGTCCAGATACGCAGTATTTT.

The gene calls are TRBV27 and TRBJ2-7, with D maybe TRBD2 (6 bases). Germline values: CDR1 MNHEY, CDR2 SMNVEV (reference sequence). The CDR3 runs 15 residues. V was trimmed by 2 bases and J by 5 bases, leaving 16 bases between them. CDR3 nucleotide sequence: TGTGCCAGCAGTTTAAGGCAGGGAGGACCCCACGAGCAGTACTTC. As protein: CASSLRQGGPHEQYF.

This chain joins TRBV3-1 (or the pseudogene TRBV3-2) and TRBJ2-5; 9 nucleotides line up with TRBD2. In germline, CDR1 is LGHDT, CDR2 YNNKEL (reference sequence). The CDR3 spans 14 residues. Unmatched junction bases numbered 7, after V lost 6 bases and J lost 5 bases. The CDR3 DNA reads TGTGCCAGCAGTCACAGCGGGAGGATGGAGACCCAGTACTTC. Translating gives CASSHSGRMETQYF.

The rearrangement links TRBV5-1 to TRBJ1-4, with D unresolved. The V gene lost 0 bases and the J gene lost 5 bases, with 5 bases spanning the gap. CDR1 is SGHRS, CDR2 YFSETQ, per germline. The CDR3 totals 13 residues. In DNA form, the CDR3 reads TGCGCCAGCAGCTTGGTACGGAATGAAAAACTGTTTTTT. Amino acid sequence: CASSLVRNEKLFF.

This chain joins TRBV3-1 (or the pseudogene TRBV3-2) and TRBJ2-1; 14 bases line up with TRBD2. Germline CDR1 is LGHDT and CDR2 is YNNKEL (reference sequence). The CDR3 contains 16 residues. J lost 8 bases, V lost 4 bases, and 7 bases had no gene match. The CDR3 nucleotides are TGTGCCAGCAGCCCGACTAGCGGGAGGGGGGTTGATGAGCAGTTCTTC. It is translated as CASSPTSGRGVDEQFF.

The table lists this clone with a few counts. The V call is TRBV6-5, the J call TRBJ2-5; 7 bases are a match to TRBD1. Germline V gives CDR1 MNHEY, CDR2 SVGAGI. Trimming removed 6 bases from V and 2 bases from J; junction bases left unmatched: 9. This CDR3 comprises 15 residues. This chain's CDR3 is CASRRQGRKQETQYF. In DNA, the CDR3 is TGTGCCAGCAGACGACAGGGCCGAAAACAAGAGACCCAGTACTTC.